This TCR beta chain was sequenced in a study of shared clonotypes between healthy human individuals. Overall study results and limits: Sampling covered nothing but blood. Tissue TCR repertoires likely differ from those found in blood. Naive subsets typically showed greater estimated richness than memory subsets.

This clone was seen a single time. Antigen unknown. This table comes from immunoSEQ multiplex PCR, and its TCRdb copy is limited to in-frame clones, with some not included. This sample has a few hundred thousand clones; approximately 97% occur once, and the top ten carry 0.057%. Per germline, CDR1 SEHNR and CDR2 FQNEAQ (reference sequence). Trimming removed 7 bases from V and 1 base from J; junction bases left unmatched: 9. CDR3 length: 16 amino acids. The clonotype originates from a woman between 25 and 40 years old in good health. Material: naive CD4+ T cells sorted from blood. Sample subset: CD45RA+ positively selected. The chain employs TRBV7-9 and TRBJ2-5; TRBD1 matches 10 bases. In DNA form, the CDR3 reads TGTGCCAGCAACTTTGGGGGGACAGGGGCCCAAGAGACCCAGTACTTC. The encoded protein is CASNFGGTGAQETQYF.